This is a list of T cell receptor beta chains from one sample in a study of blood T cell repertoires in COVID-19. Clones were read by immunoSEQ multiplex PCR, and TCRdb kept only the in-frame ones, dropping some. In the table there are a few hundred thousand clones, roughly 87% of which are singletons. Input material: peripheral blood. The receptors here all came from a woman aged 40-49 years who had recovered from COVID-19. CDR3s include the opening cysteine and the closing phenylalanine or tryptophan. A D gene is named only where the DNA matches it firmly. Clone size is not always given. Where it is, it says once, few, many or a class for expanded clones.

clone_size: NA
cdr3_length: 16
j_call: TRBJ2-1
d_call: NA
v_call: TRBV7-2
cdr3_nt: TGTGCCAGCAGCTCTAGGTTTTCGAGGTTGTCTAATGAGCAGTTCTTC
cdr3_aa: CASSSRFSRLSNEQFF

clone_size: NA
cdr3_length: 15
j_call: TRBJ2-1
d_call: TRBD2
v_call: TRBV5-4
cdr3_nt: TGTGCCAGCAGCCAAGCGGGGGGGCTGGCTGGTGAGCAGTTCTTC
cdr3_aa: CASSQAGGLAGEQFF

clone_size: NA
cdr3_length: 13
j_call: TRBJ1-2
d_call: NA
v_call: TRBV5-4
cdr3_nt: TGTGCCAGCAGCGGGACTGCCAATTATGGCTACACCTTC
cdr3_aa: CASSGTANYGYTF

clone_size: NA
cdr3_length: 16
j_call: TRBJ2-5
d_call: NA
v_call: TRBV7-7
cdr3_nt: TGTGCCAGCAGCCCAACACCCATGGGGGGCCAAGAGACCCAGTACTTC
cdr3_aa: CASSPTPMGGQETQYF

clone_size: NA
cdr3_length: 14
j_call: TRBJ1-5
d_call: NA
v_call: TRBV18
cdr3_nt: TGTGCCAGCTCACCACGACAGGGCAATCAGCCCCAGCATTTT
cdr3_aa: CASSPRQGNQPQHF

clone_size: few
cdr3_length: 13
j_call: TRBJ2-1
d_call: NA
v_call: TRBV5-1
cdr3_nt: TGCGCCACCTCCCCGTCGGGAGTTAATGAGCAGTTCTTC
cdr3_aa: CATSPSGVNEQFF

clone_size: NA
cdr3_length: 16
j_call: TRBJ2-3
d_call: NA
v_call: TRBV15
cdr3_nt: TGTGCCACCAGCGGAAAACCCAGGGGGGATTCAGATACGCAGTATTTT
cdr3_aa: CATSGKPRGDSDTQYF

clone_size: NA
cdr3_length: 16
j_call: TRBJ2-3
d_call: TRBD2
v_call: TRBV29-1
cdr3_nt: TGCAGCGTCCCCCCCGCTAGCGGGAGTTCGACAGATACGCAGTATTTT
cdr3_aa: CSVPPASGSSTDTQYF

clone_size: NA
cdr3_length: 14
j_call: TRBJ2-3
d_call: NA
v_call: TRBV3-1/TRBV3-2
cdr3_nt: TGTGCCAGCAGCCAACCCCCCCACACAGATACGCAGTATTTT
cdr3_aa: CASSQPPHTDTQYF

clone_size: NA
cdr3_length: 16
j_call: TRBJ1-2
d_call: TRBD1
v_call: TRBV3-1/TRBV3-2
cdr3_nt: TGTGCCAGCAGCCAAGACGGACAGGGCATTGACTATGGCTACACCTTC
cdr3_aa: CASSQDGQGIDYGYTF

clone_size: NA
cdr3_length: 14
j_call: TRBJ2-5
d_call: TRBD1
v_call: TRBV2
cdr3_nt: TGTGCCAGCAGGGGACAGGGGGCGCCAGAGACCCAGTACTTC
cdr3_aa: CASRGQGAPETQYF

clone_size: NA
cdr3_length: 13
j_call: TRBJ2-3
d_call: NA
v_call: TRBV7-2
cdr3_nt: TGTGCTTGGGGGAAGGGGGGCACAGATACGCAGTATTTT
cdr3_aa: CAWGKGGTDTQYF

clone_size: NA
cdr3_length: 17
j_call: TRBJ2-3
d_call: NA
v_call: TRBV7-9
cdr3_nt: TGTGCCAGCAGCCCGTGGTTGGCGATTACGAGGGAAGATACGCAGTATTTT
cdr3_aa: CASSPWLAITREDTQYF

clone_size: NA
cdr3_length: 17
j_call: TRBJ1-5
d_call: NA
v_call: TRBV21-1
cdr3_nt: TGTGCCAGCAGCAGCCCCGACAGGCGATATAGCAATCAGCCCCAGCATTTT
cdr3_aa: CASSSPDRRYSNQPQHF

clone_size: NA
cdr3_length: 12
j_call: TRBJ1-3
d_call: NA
v_call: TRBV2
cdr3_nt: TGTGCCAGCAGAGCCACTGGAAACACCATATATTTT
cdr3_aa: CASRATGNTIYF

clone_size: NA
cdr3_length: 14
j_call: TRBJ1-3
d_call: TRBD1
v_call: TRBV6-5
cdr3_nt: TGTGCCAGCAGGCCGGGACAGGATAGAAACACCATATATTTT
cdr3_aa: CASRPGQDRNTIYF

clone_size: NA
cdr3_length: 15
j_call: TRBJ2-7
d_call: NA
v_call: TRBV4-1
cdr3_nt: TGCGCCAGCAGCCCAAGTGGGGGGGCTTCCTACGAGCAGTACTTC
cdr3_aa: CASSPSGGASYEQYF

clone_size: NA
cdr3_length: 14
j_call: TRBJ2-3
d_call: NA
v_call: TRBV19
cdr3_nt: TGTGCCAGTAGTCCCGGGATTCTTAGAGATACGCAGTATTTT
cdr3_aa: CASSPGILRDTQYF

clone_size: NA
cdr3_length: 12
j_call: TRBJ2-5
d_call: NA
v_call: TRBV11-3
cdr3_nt: TGTGCCAGCAGCTGGGGGGAGGAGACCCAGTACTTC
cdr3_aa: CASSWGEETQYF

clone_size: NA
cdr3_length: 14
j_call: TRBJ1-5
d_call: NA
v_call: TRBV5-1
cdr3_nt: TGCGCCAGCAGCTTGTCAGGGCCTTTTCAGCCCCAGCATTTT
cdr3_aa: CASSLSGPFQPQHF

clone_size: NA
cdr3_length: 16
j_call: TRBJ2-7
d_call: TRBD1
v_call: TRBV28
cdr3_nt: TGTGCCAGCAGTTTATTCATCGGGACAGGGGGCTACGAGCAGTACTTC
cdr3_aa: CASSLFIGTGGYEQYF

clone_size: NA
cdr3_length: 16
j_call: TRBJ2-3
d_call: TRBD2
v_call: TRBV4-3
cdr3_nt: TGCGCCAGCAGCCAAGATAGTATGCGGGAGGGACTATCTCCGTATTTT
cdr3_aa: CASSQDSMREGLSPYF

clone_size: NA
cdr3_length: 15
j_call: TRBJ2-5
d_call: TRBD2
v_call: TRBV11-2
cdr3_nt: TGTGCCAGCAGCTTAGAATGGTATAGCGGGGAGACCCAGTACTTC
cdr3_aa: CASSLEWYSGETQYF

clone_size: NA
cdr3_length: 14
j_call: TRBJ1-1
d_call: NA
v_call: TRBV27
cdr3_nt: TGTGCCAGCGGGGCGACCTGGACAAGTCTTGAAGCTTTCTTT
cdr3_aa: CASGATWTSLEAFF

clone_size: NA
cdr3_length: 15
j_call: TRBJ2-7
d_call: NA
v_call: TRBV3-1/TRBV3-2
cdr3_nt: TGTGCCAGCAGCCAAGGTGTGCAGGCGTCCTACGAGCAGTACTTC
cdr3_aa: CASSQGVQASYEQYF

clone_size: NA
cdr3_length: 14
j_call: TRBJ1-6
d_call: TRBD1
v_call: TRBV5-1
cdr3_nt: TGCGCCAGCAGCAGGACAGGGGATAATTCACCCCTCCACTTT
cdr3_aa: CASSRTGDNSPLHF

clone_size: NA
cdr3_length: 13
j_call: TRBJ1-1
d_call: NA
v_call: TRBV19
cdr3_nt: TGTGCCAGTAGGATAACAGTGAACACTGAAGCTTTCTTT
cdr3_aa: CASRITVNTEAFF

clone_size: NA
cdr3_length: 14
j_call: TRBJ1-1
d_call: NA
v_call: TRBV7-2
cdr3_nt: TGTGCCAGCAGCTTAAATTTCGTGAACACTGAAGCTTTCTTT
cdr3_aa: CASSLNFVNTEAFF

clone_size: NA
cdr3_length: 16
j_call: TRBJ2-1
d_call: TRBD2
v_call: TRBV18
cdr3_nt: TGTGCCAGCTCACCAATTCGGGGGGGCTCCTACAATGAGCAGTTCTTC
cdr3_aa: CASSPIRGGSYNEQFF

clone_size: NA
cdr3_length: 15
j_call: TRBJ1-4
d_call: TRBD1
v_call: TRBV14
cdr3_nt: TGTGCCAGCAGCCGATGGACAGGCCCTAATGAAAAACTGTTTTTT
cdr3_aa: CASSRWTGPNEKLFF

clone_size: NA
cdr3_length: 16
j_call: TRBJ1-2
d_call: TRBD1
v_call: TRBV3-1/TRBV3-2
cdr3_nt: TGTGCCAGCAGGCCAAGTATTCCCGGGACAGCCTATGGCTACACCTTC
cdr3_aa: CASRPSIPGTAYGYTF

clone_size: few
cdr3_length: 17
j_call: TRBJ2-2
d_call: NA
v_call: TRBV7-2
cdr3_nt: TGTGCCAGCAGCTTAGTCCGGCCAACAACGGGGACCGGGGAGCTGTTTTTT
cdr3_aa: CASSLVRPTTGTGELFF

clone_size: NA
cdr3_length: 16
j_call: TRBJ2-1
d_call: TRBD2
v_call: TRBV5-1
cdr3_nt: TGCGCCAGCAGCTTGGGGTGGGTAGCGGGATACAATGAGCAGTTCTTC
cdr3_aa: CASSLGWVAGYNEQFF

clone_size: once
cdr3_length: 13
j_call: TRBJ1-1
d_call: NA
v_call: TRBV12-2
cdr3_nt: TGTGCAAGTCGCTTTGTAACGGGTGCCGAAGCTTTCTTT
cdr3_aa: CASRFVTGAEAFF

clone_size: few
cdr3_length: 13
j_call: TRBJ1-2
d_call: NA
v_call: TRBV5-1
cdr3_nt: TGCGCCAGCAGCTGGGGGGACTCTATGGGCTACACCTTC
cdr3_aa: CASSWGDSMGYTF

clone_size: NA
cdr3_length: 15
j_call: TRBJ2-7
d_call: NA
v_call: TRBV5-1
cdr3_nt: TGCGCCAGCAGCTTGTCGACCGGGAGCTCCTACGAGCAGTACTTC
cdr3_aa: CASSLSTGSSYEQYF

clone_size: NA
cdr3_length: 15
j_call: TRBJ1-5
d_call: NA
v_call: TRBV4-1
cdr3_nt: TGCGCCAGCAGCCAAGTCGGGACACCTAATCAGCCCCAGCATTTT
cdr3_aa: CASSQVGTPNQPQHF

clone_size: once
cdr3_length: 17
j_call: TRBJ2-1
d_call: TRBD2
v_call: TRBV9
cdr3_nt: TGTGCCAGCAGCGTCGGGACTAGCGGGAGCTCCTACAATGAGCAGTTCTTC
cdr3_aa: CASSVGTSGSSYNEQFF

clone_size: NA
cdr3_length: 15
j_call: TRBJ2-7
d_call: NA
v_call: TRBV5-6
cdr3_nt: TGTGCCAGCAGCACAACCAGGACATCCCCCTGGGAGCAGTACTTC
cdr3_aa: CASSTTRTSPWEQYF

clone_size: NA
cdr3_length: 13
j_call: TRBJ2-1
d_call: NA
v_call: TRBV5-1
cdr3_nt: TGCGCCAGCAGCAACCCAACAGACAATGAGCAGTTCTTC
cdr3_aa: CASSNPTDNEQFF

clone_size: NA
cdr3_length: 12
j_call: TRBJ1-5
d_call: NA
v_call: TRBV12-3/TRBV12-4
cdr3_nt: TGTGCCAGCAGTCAGGGTCCCCAGCCCCAGCATTTT
cdr3_aa: CASSQGPQPQHF

clone_size: NA
cdr3_length: 16
j_call: TRBJ1-4
d_call: TRBD1
v_call: TRBV3-1/TRBV3-2
cdr3_nt: TGTGCCAGCAGCCCACCTCCCCACAGGGGTGACGAAAAACTGTTTTTT
cdr3_aa: CASSPPPHRGDEKLFF

clone_size: NA
cdr3_length: 15
j_call: TRBJ1-1
d_call: TRBD1
v_call: TRBV5-6
cdr3_nt: TGTGCCAGCAGCTCCCCGGGACAGGGGTGGACTGAAGCTTTCTTT
cdr3_aa: CASSSPGQGWTEAFF

clone_size: NA
cdr3_length: 18
j_call: TRBJ1-5
d_call: TRBD1
v_call: TRBV18
cdr3_nt: TGTGCCAGCTCACCAATGGGGACAGGGGGTAATGGCATTCAGCCCCAGCATTTT
cdr3_aa: CASSPMGTGGNGIQPQHF

clone_size: NA
cdr3_length: 15
j_call: TRBJ2-5
d_call: TRBD1
v_call: TRBV5-5
cdr3_nt: TGTGCCAGCAGCTTTTACGGGACAGCAAAAGAGACCCAGTACTTC
cdr3_aa: CASSFYGTAKETQYF

clone_size: NA
cdr3_length: 15
j_call: TRBJ1-5
d_call: NA
v_call: TRBV5-6
cdr3_nt: TGTGCCAGCAGCGAGGGACTGAGTAGCAATCAGCCCCAGCATTTT
cdr3_aa: CASSEGLSSNQPQHF

clone_size: NA
cdr3_length: 14
j_call: TRBJ2-5
d_call: NA
v_call: TRBV10-2
cdr3_nt: TGCGCCAGCAGTGAACAGGGAAGCGGCGAGACCCAGTACTTC
cdr3_aa: CASSEQGSGETQYF

clone_size: NA
cdr3_length: 12
j_call: TRBJ1-2
d_call: NA
v_call: TRBV5-4
cdr3_nt: TGTGCCAGCAGGGGACGGGGGGTAAGCTACACCTTC
cdr3_aa: CASRGRGVSYTF

clone_size: NA
cdr3_length: 15
j_call: TRBJ2-7
d_call: TRBD1
v_call: TRBV28
cdr3_nt: TGTGCCAGCAGTCGATCAGGGGGCGTGGGGGACGAGCAGTACTTC
cdr3_aa: CASSRSGGVGDEQYF

clone_size: once
cdr3_length: 13
j_call: TRBJ2-5
d_call: TRBD1
v_call: TRBV11-3
cdr3_nt: TGTGCCAGCAGCTTAGGACAGGGTGAGACCCAGTACTTC
cdr3_aa: CASSLGQGETQYF

clone_size: NA
cdr3_length: 12
j_call: TRBJ2-5
d_call: NA
v_call: TRBV10-2
cdr3_nt: TGCGCCAGCAGTTGGGCCCGGGAGAGCCAGTACTTC
cdr3_aa: CASSWARESQYF

clone_size: NA
cdr3_length: 15
j_call: TRBJ2-2
d_call: TRBD2
v_call: TRBV6-2/TRBV6-3
cdr3_nt: TGTGCCAGCAGTTATCGGACTAGCTGGGCCGGGGAGCTGTTTTTT
cdr3_aa: CASSYRTSWAGELFF

clone_size: NA
cdr3_length: 11
j_call: TRBJ2-1
d_call: TRBD2
v_call: TRBV5-1
cdr3_nt: TGCGCCAGCAGCACTAGCGAAGAGCAGTTCTTC
cdr3_aa: CASSTSEEQFF

clone_size: once
cdr3_length: 15
j_call: TRBJ2-1
d_call: TRBD1
v_call: TRBV15
cdr3_nt: TGTGCCACCAGTCGTCAACAGGGGTCAGTCAATGAGCAGTTCTTC
cdr3_aa: CATSRQQGSVNEQFF

clone_size: once
cdr3_length: 14
j_call: TRBJ2-3
d_call: NA
v_call: TRBV19
cdr3_nt: TGTGCCAGTAGTATAAATCTTGCGGAAGATACGCAGTATTTT
cdr3_aa: CASSINLAEDTQYF

clone_size: NA
cdr3_length: 17
j_call: TRBJ2-1
d_call: NA
v_call: TRBV5-4
cdr3_nt: TGTGCCAGCAGCTTGGGCGCTAGGCTAGCCAGATACAATGAGCAGTTCTTC
cdr3_aa: CASSLGARLARYNEQFF

clone_size: NA
cdr3_length: 16
j_call: TRBJ2-3
d_call: TRBD2
v_call: TRBV7-9
cdr3_nt: TGTGCCAGCAGCTTAGTGGCTAGCGGGGGGACAGATACGCAGTATTTT
cdr3_aa: CASSLVASGGTDTQYF

clone_size: NA
cdr3_length: 13
j_call: TRBJ1-2
d_call: NA
v_call: TRBV2
cdr3_nt: TGTGCCAGCACCCAACTAAGTCAGACAGCCTACACCTTC
cdr3_aa: CASTQLSQTAYTF

clone_size: NA
cdr3_length: 15
j_call: TRBJ2-6
d_call: NA
v_call: TRBV5-6
cdr3_nt: TGTGCCAGCAGCTTGTCGGTTACTGGGGCCAACGTCCTGACTTTC
cdr3_aa: CASSLSVTGANVLTF